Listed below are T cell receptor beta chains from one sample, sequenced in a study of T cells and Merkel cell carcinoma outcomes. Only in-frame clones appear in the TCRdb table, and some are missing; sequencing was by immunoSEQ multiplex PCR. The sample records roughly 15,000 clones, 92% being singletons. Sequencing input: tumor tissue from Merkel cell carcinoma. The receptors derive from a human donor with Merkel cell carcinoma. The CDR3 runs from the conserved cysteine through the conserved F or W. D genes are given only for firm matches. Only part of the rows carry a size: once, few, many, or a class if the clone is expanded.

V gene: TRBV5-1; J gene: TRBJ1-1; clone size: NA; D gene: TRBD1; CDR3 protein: CATTKAGGHTEAFF; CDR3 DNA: TGCGCCACCACAAAAGCAGGGGGCCATACTGAAGCTTTCTTT
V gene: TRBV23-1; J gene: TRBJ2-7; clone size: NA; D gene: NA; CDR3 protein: CASSPYEQYF; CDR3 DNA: TGCGCCAGTTCCCCCTACGAGCAGTACTTC
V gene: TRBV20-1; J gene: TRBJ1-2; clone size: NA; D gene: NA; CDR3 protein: CSAFDGNGYTF; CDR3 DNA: TGCAGTGCTTTCGACGGGAATGGCTACACCTTC
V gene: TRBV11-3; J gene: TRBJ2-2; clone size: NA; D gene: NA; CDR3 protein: CASSLAKGELFF; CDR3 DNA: TGTGCCAGCAGCTTAGCAAAAGGGGAGCTGTTTTTT
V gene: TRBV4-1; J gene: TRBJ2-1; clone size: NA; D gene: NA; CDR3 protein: CASSQEEGPEQFF; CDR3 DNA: TGCGCCAGCAGCCAAGAGGAGGGCCCGGAGCAGTTCTTC
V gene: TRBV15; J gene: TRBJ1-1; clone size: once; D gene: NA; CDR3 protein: CATSRDTTENTEAFF; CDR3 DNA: TGTGCCACCAGCAGAGATACGACAGAGAACACTGAAGCTTTCTTT
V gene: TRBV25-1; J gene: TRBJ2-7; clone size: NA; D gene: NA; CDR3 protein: CASSGFTPVGSYEQYF; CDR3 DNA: TGTGCCAGCAGTGGATTTACTCCCGTGGGGTCCTACGAGCAGTACTTC
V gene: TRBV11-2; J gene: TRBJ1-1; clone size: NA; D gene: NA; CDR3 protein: CASSLGQTAPFF; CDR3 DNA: TGTGCCAGCAGCCTAGGACAGACTGCTCCTTTCTTT
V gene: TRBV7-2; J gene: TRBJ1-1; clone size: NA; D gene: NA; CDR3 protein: CASSLQVNTEAFF; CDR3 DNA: TGTGCCAGCAGCTTACAGGTGAACACTGAAGCTTTCTTT
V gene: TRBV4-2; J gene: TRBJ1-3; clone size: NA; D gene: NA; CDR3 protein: CASSQESRGNTIYF; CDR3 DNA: TGTGCCAGCAGCCAAGAATCACGAGGAAACACCATATATTTT
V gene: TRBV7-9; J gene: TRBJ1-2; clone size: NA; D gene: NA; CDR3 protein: CASSNSNYGYTF; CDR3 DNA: TGTGCCAGCAGTAACAGTAACTATGGCTACACCTTC
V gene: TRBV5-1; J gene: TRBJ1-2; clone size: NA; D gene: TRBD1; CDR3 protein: CASSPGTGHYGYTF; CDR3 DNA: TGCGCCAGCAGCCCCGGGACAGGCCACTATGGCTACACCTTC
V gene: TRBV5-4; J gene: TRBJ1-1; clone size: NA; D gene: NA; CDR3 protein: CASSLQGRPEAFF; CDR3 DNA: TGTGCCAGCAGCTTGCAGGGGCGTCCTGAAGCTTTCTTT
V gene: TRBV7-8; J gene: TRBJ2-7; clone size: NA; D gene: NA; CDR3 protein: CASVSMVGLAPYEQYF; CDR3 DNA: TGTGCCAGCGTATCCATGGTGGGACTCGCCCCTTACGAGCAGTACTTC
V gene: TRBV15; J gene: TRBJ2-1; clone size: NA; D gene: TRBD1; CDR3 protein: CATSREGQGSFEQFF; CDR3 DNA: TGTGCCACCAGCAGAGAGGGACAGGGAAGCTTTGAGCAGTTCTTC
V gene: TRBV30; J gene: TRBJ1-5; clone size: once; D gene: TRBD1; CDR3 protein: CASSGQGASNQPQHF; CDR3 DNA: TGTGCCTCCTCGGGACAGGGGGCCAGCAATCAGCCCCAGCATTTT
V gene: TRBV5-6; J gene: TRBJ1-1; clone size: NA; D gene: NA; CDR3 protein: CASSLVAYTEAFF; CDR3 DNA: TGTGCCAGCAGCTTGGTAGCGTACACTGAAGCTTTCTTT
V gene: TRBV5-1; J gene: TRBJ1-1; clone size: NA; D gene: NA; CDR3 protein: CASSLLSQSTEAFF; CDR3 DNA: TGCGCCAGCAGCTTGTTGTCCCAGAGCACTGAAGCTTTCTTT
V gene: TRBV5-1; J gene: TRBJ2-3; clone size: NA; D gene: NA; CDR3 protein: CASSFDWGDTQYF; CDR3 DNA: TGCGCCAGCAGCTTTGACTGGGGAGATACGCAGTATTTT
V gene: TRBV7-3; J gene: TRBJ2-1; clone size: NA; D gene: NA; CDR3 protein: CASSLTVADEQFF; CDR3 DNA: TGTGCCAGCAGCTTAACGGTCGCGGATGAGCAGTTCTTC
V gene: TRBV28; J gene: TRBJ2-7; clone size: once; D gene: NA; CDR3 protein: CASTQQSYEQYF; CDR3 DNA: TGTGCCAGCACCCAACAGAGTTACGAGCAGTACTTC
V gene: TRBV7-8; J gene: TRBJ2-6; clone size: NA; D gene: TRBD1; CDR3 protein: CASSTYRDRAGTGANVLTF; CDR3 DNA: TGTGCCAGCAGCACATACCGGGACAGGGCTGGAACTGGGGCCAACGTCCTGACTTTC
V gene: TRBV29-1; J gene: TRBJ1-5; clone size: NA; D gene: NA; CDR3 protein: CSAAGTNTGSQHF; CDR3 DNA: TGCAGCGCCGCCGGGACCAACACTGGGTCCCAGCATTTT
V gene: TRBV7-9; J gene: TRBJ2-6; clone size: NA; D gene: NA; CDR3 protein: CASSTRNNLLF; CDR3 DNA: TGTGCCAGCAGTACGCGGAACAATCTGCTTTTC